Presented here are 5 T cell receptor beta chains from one specimen sequenced in a study of cytomegalovirus exposure and HLA in healthy donors. The primer mix had 60 Vbeta and 13 Jbeta primers. Profiling relied on immunoSEQ multiplex PCR, and the TCRdb table lists in-frame clones only, not all of them. This sample has 150,000 to 200,000 clones, with almost 80% found just once. The sequencing input was PBMCs. The receptors come from a male donor in good health and CMV-seronegative.

V usage is TRBV7-9 and J usage is TRBJ1-1; D is undetermined. Trimming took 1 base from V and 3 from J, leaving 12 bases between them. This CDR3 has 15 amino acids. CDR1 SEHNR and CDR2 FQNEAQ come from the germline V gene (reference sequence). The CDR3 bases are TGTGCCAGCAGCTTAGTTGCCCTGAGGGACACTGAAGCTTTCTTT. This codes for CASSLVALRDTEAFF.

V is TRBV5-1 and J is TRBJ1-5; possibly TRBD1 for D (6 bases). Germline CDR1 SGHRS, CDR2 YFSETQ. This CDR3 comprises 16 residues. The germline V and J ends were trimmed by 0 bases and 1 base, with 11 bases remaining between them. The CDR3 sequence: CASSLAPQGSNQPQHF. The CDR3 DNA reads TGCGCCAGCAGCTTGGCCCCCCAGGGGAGCAATCAGCCCCAGCATTTT.

CDR3 amino acids: CASSGGQGVSYNSPLHF. The DNA of the CDR3 is TGTGCCAGCAGTGGGGGACAGGGAGTTTCCTATAATTCACCCCTCCACTTT. The chain combines TRBV25-1 with TRBJ1-6; the match to TRBD1 covers 9 bases. CDR1 MGHDK and CDR2 SYGVNS come from the germline V gene. V was clipped by 4 bases and J by 1 base; unmatched bases: 5. This CDR3 comprises 17 residues.

The genes are TRBV19 and TRBJ2-7; 7 bases are shared with TRBD2. The germline gives CDR1 LNHDA, CDR2 SQIVND (reference sequence). The CDR3 sequence is 15 residues long. V was clipped by 10 bases and J by 1 base; unmatched bases: 13. DNA for the CDR3: TGTGCCAAACGTCCCGACGGGGGGAAGTCCTACGAGCAGTACTTC. Protein: CAKRPDGGKSYEQYF.

This clone was picked up a small number of times. The rearrangement links TRBV13 to TRBJ2-3; D possibly corresponds to TRBD1 (6 bases). Germline-derived CDR1 and CDR2 are PRHDT and FYEKMQ (reference sequence). This CDR3 contains 16 residues. The ends were cut back, 4 bases at V and 2 bases at J, with 16 bases in the middle. CDR3 region: CASSSPPGTITDTQYF. DNA of the CDR3: TGTGCCAGCAGCTCGCCCCCAGGGACAATCACAGATACGCAGTATTTT.